This is a list of T cell receptor beta chains from one sample in a study of T cells in Graves' hyperthyroidism and ophthalmopathy. TCRdb called the multiplex PCR reads again in MiXCR, with one record for every CDR3 protein. The top ten hold over 12% of the sample, which has approximately 400,000 distinct CDR3 sequences, approximately 15% seen once. Sequencing was performed on blood. Receptors were obtained from a woman in her late teens or twenties with Graves' hyperthyroidism. Each CDR3 is given with its conserved first and last residue. The order of the fields is J gene, V gene, clone size, D gene, CDR3 protein, CDR3 DNA. D genes are given only for firm matches. Part of the rows lack a size; the others show once, few, many or a class for expanded clones.

TRBJ2-3,TRBV20-1,.,TRBD2,CSAPTRAGALGDTQYF,TGCAGTGCCCCCACCCGAGCGGGAGCCCTCGGAGATACGCAGTATTTT
TRBJ1-1,TRBV3-1,many,.,CASSQSGNTEAFF,TGTGCCAGCAGTCAATCGGGGAACACTGAAGCTTTCTTT
TRBJ2-5,TRBV10-1,many,.,CASSEGPLQETQYF,TGCGCCAGCAGTGAGGGGCCTCTACAAGAGACCCAGTACTTC
TRBJ2-1,TRBV7-2,many,TRBD2,CASSLGGTSGGLREQFF,TGTGCCAGCAGCTTAGGGGGGACTAGCGGGGGGCTCAGAGAGCAGTTCTTC
TRBJ2-7,TRBV9,.,TRBD2,CASSVEGGTTLYEQYF,TGTGCCAGCAGCGTAGAGGGAGGGACTACCCTCTACGAGCAGTACTTC
TRBJ2-3,TRBV2,.,.,CASGVHSSTDTQYF,TGTGCCAGCGGTGTACACTCTAGCACAGATACGCAGTATTTT
TRBJ2-3,TRBV24-1,.,TRBD1,CATSDPDRVNTQYF,TGTGCCACCAGTGATCCGGACAGGGTAAATACGCAGTATTTT
TRBJ2-7,TRBV6-1,few,.,CASSEFRQTSYEQYF,TGTGCCAGCAGTGAATTTCGGCAGACCTCCTACGAGCAGTACTTC
TRBJ2-7,TRBV6-1,many,TRBD2,CASTHGLEQYF,TGTGCCAGCACACACGGACTAGAACAGTACTTC
TRBJ2-5,TRBV20-1,.,TRBD2,CSADGLAGGPGETQYF,TGCAGTGCTGACGGACTAGCGGGAGGGCCTGGGGAGACCCAGTACTTC
TRBJ2-1,TRBV2,few,TRBD2,CASSEKGLGVSEQFF,TGTGCCAGCAGTGAAAAGGGACTAGGGGTTAGTGAGCAGTTCTTC
TRBJ1-4,TRBV12-3/TRBV12-4,.,.,CASRTAAGTNEKLFF,TGTGCCAGCAGGACCGCGGCGGGCACTAATGAAAAACTGTTTTTT
TRBJ2-5,TRBV18,.,TRBD2,CASSPTGLAGGETQYF,TGTGCCAGCTCACCGACTGGACTAGCGGGAGGGGAGACCCAGTACTTC
TRBJ2-2,TRBV4-2,once,TRBD2,CASTSGAGGRLATGELFF,TGTGCCAGCACTTCAGGAGCGGGGGGGCGGTTGGCCACCGGGGAGCTGTTTTTT
TRBJ2-5,TRBV7-6,once,TRBD2,CASSPWQRGGETQYF,TGTGCCAGCAGCCCGTGGCAGCGGGGAGGAGAGACCCAGTACTTC
TRBJ1-1,TRBV25-1,.,.,CASSSRFLNTEAFF,TGTGCCAGCAGTTCCAGATTCTTGAACACTGAAGCTTTCTTT
TRBJ2-3,TRBV19,.,TRBD2,CASSIASGDLDTQYF,TGTGCCAGTAGTATAGCTAGCGGGGACCTCGATACGCAGTATTTT
TRBJ2-5,TRBV6-2/TRBV6-3,few,.,CASSYSMETQYF,TGTGCCAGCAGTTACAGTATGGAGACCCAGTACTTC
TRBJ2-7,TRBV12-3/TRBV12-4,many,.,CASSFGQTYEQYF,TGTGCCAGCAGTTTCGGACAGACCTACGAGCAGTACTTC
TRBJ2-3,TRBV5-1,.,.,CASSLFGKASDTQYF,TGCGCCAGCAGCTTGTTCGGAAAAGCATCAGATACGCAGTATTTT
TRBJ1-3,TRBV3-1,few,.,CASSQDSWGTSGNTIYF,TGTGCCAGCAGCCAAGATTCCTGGGGAACCTCTGGAAACACCATATATTTT
TRBJ2-7,TRBV10-3,few,TRBD1,CAISDSGTGQPEQYF,TGTGCCATCAGTGACTCCGGGACAGGGCAACCCGAGCAGTACTTC
TRBJ2-7,TRBV6-6,many,.,CASSYDGSRSYEQYF,TGTGCCAGCAGTTACGATGGGAGTAGGTCCTACGAGCAGTACTTC
TRBJ2-7,TRBV5-6,.,.,CASSPGAPREDEQYF,TGTGCCAGCAGCCCCGGGGCCCCCAGGGAGGACGAGCAGTACTTC
TRBJ2-3,TRBV7-8,many,.,CASSLESARGTQYF,TGTGCCAGCAGCTTAGAATCGGCGCGGGGTACGCAGTATTTT
TRBJ1-1,TRBV7-9,.,.,CASSTTGSTEAFF,TGTGCCAGCAGCACGACAGGTAGCACTGAAGCTTTCTTT
TRBJ2-2,TRBV18,.,.,CASSRAAGELFF,TGTGCCAGCTCACGAGCGGCCGGGGAGCTGTTTTTT
TRBJ2-5,TRBV5-1,.,TRBD2,CASSPREADQETQYF,TGCGCCAGCAGCCCACGGGAGGCAGACCAAGAGACCCAGTACTTC
TRBJ2-3,TRBV6-2/TRBV6-3,.,.,CASSYSKGWRAGLSTQYF,TGTGCCAGCAGTTACTCGAAAGGTTGGCGGGCGGGTCTATCGACGCAGTATTTT
TRBJ2-4,TRBV9,.,.,CASSVRGDGLNIQYF,TGTGCCAGCAGCGTACGGGGAGACGGACTAAACATTCAGTACTTC
TRBJ2-1,TRBV6-2/TRBV6-3,many,TRBD2,CASSYPRTSGGKEQFF,TGTGCCAGCAGTTACCCCCGGACTAGCGGGGGGAAAGAGCAGTTCTTC
TRBJ2-7,TRBV4-1,few,.,CASSQLGRYEQYF,TGCGCCAGCAGCCAACTCGGCCGGTACGAGCAGTACTTC
TRBJ1-1,TRBV10-1,.,TRBD1,CASSTGVNTEAFF,TGCGCCAGCAGTACAGGGGTTAACACTGAAGCTTTCTTT
TRBJ1-1,TRBV6-1,few,.,CASRNPRANTEAFF,TGTGCCAGCAGAAACCCCAGAGCTAACACTGAAGCTTTCTTT
TRBJ2-1,TRBV11-1,many,TRBD2,CASSSRGLGNEQFF,TGTGCCAGCAGCTCCCGAGGACTAGGGAATGAGCAGTTCTTC
TRBJ2-5,TRBV7-2,many,.,CASSTDQETQYF,TGTGCCAGCAGCACAGATCAAGAGACCCAGTACTTC
TRBJ2-1,TRBV7-9,.,TRBD2,CASSWTSANNEQFF,TGTGCCAGCAGCTGGACTAGCGCCAACAATGAGCAGTTCTTC
TRBJ1-5,TRBV19,.,TRBD1,CASMSGQGIYSNQPQHF,TGTGCCAGTATGTCGGGACAGGGAATATATAGCAATCAGCCCCAGCATTTT
TRBJ1-4,TRBV4-1,few,.,CASSPRTVREKLFF,TGCGCCAGCAGCCCCAGGACAGTTCGAGAAAAACTGTTTTTT
TRBJ1-2,TRBV7-9,many,.,CASSHPGGSGYTF,TGTGCCAGCAGCCACCCAGGCGGTTCTGGCTACACCTTC
TRBJ2-4,TRBV4-1,few,.,CASSHGGGLAKNIQYF,TGCGCCAGCAGCCATGGAGGAGGATTAGCCAAAAACATTCAGTACTTC
TRBJ2-5,TRBV11-2,many,.,CASSLEGETQYF,TGTGCCAGCAGCTTAGAGGGGGAGACCCAGTACTTC
TRBJ2-6,TRBV4-1,.,.,CASSQVVGPSGANVLTF,TGCGCCAGCAGCCAAGTGGTGGGACCTTCTGGGGCCAACGTCCTGACTTTC
TRBJ1-2,TRBV28,few,TRBD1,CASHRGVYGYTF,TGTGCCAGCCACAGGGGAGTCTATGGCTACACCTTC
TRBJ1-1,TRBV7-3,.,.,CASSPKGLGTEAFF,TGTGCCAGCAGTCCCAAGGGGCTGGGCACTGAAGCTTTCTTT
TRBJ2-1,TRBV20-1,few,TRBD2,CSARAPAGTRASGSRIRYNEQFF,TGCAGTGCTAGGGCCCCGGCCGGGACGAGAGCTAGCGGGAGCAGGATCAGGTACAATGAGCAGTTCTTC
TRBJ1-2,TRBV28,many,TRBD1,CATSAGTDYGYTF,TGTGCCACCTCAGCCGGGACAGACTATGGCTACACCTTC
TRBJ2-5,TRBV9,many,.,CASSGSRGTETQYF,TGTGCCAGCAGCGGATCCAGGGGTACTGAGACCCAGTACTTC
TRBJ2-4,TRBV20-1,many,.,CSAREEQGRSFQYF,TGCAGTGCTAGAGAGGAACAGGGCCGGAGCTTTCAGTACTTC
TRBJ2-1,TRBV6-1,many,.,CASRNTGLVTQSSYNEQFF,TGTGCCAGCAGGAATACAGGGCTGGTAACCCAGAGCTCCTACAATGAGCAGTTCTTC
TRBJ2-1,TRBV7-6,many,TRBD2,CASSLERGPVRQFF,TGTGCCAGCAGCTTAGAGCGGGGGCCGGTCCGGCAGTTCTTC
TRBJ1-3,TRBV20-1,.,.,CSAYRDLAGNTIYF,TGCAGTGCTTACCGGGACTTGGCTGGAAACACCATATATTTT
TRBJ2-5,TRBV18,.,.,CASSPPGRVETQYF,TGTGCCAGCTCACCACCGGGAAGGGTTGAGACCCAGTACTTC